Following are 26 T cell receptor beta chains from one sample sequenced in a study of cytomegalovirus exposure and HLA in healthy donors. Researchers ran the PCR with 60 Vbeta and 13 Jbeta primers. The assay was immunoSEQ multiplex PCR, and TCRdb's table has in-frame clones only and misses some. The table includes approximately 110,000 clones, over 80% detected once. Material: PBMCs. The receptors originated from a man in his forties or fifties in good health and CMV-seronegative.

The chain carries TRBV7-2 and TRBJ1-3; 7 bases fit TRBD1. The CDR3 runs to 15 residues. Germline loops: CDR1 SGHTA, CDR2 FQGNSA. Trimming at V came to 5 bases and at J to 0 bases, leaving 4 bases not matched to a gene. CDR3 protein: CASSATGASGNTIYF. The CDR3 region has the DNA TGTGCCAGCAGCGCAACAGGGGCCTCTGGAAACACCATATATTTT.

This clone was seen once. The chain is built from TRBV30 and TRBJ1-2; 8 positions match TRBD1. V trimming: 4 bases; J trimming: 7 bases; junction bases outside the gene matches: 5. The CDR3 runs 12 residues. CDR1 is GTSNPN and CDR2 is SVGIG in the germline V gene (reference sequence). The CDR3 loop reads CAWKQGDRGYTF. As DNA, the CDR3 is TGTGCCTGGAAACAGGGGGATCGTGGCTACACCTTC.

To note about this clone: One end of the junction varies from germline; a read error may be responsible. The chain recombines TRBV7-9 with TRBJ2-7; 8 bases match TRBD2. CDR1 and CDR2 from the germline V gene are SEHNR and FQNEAQ (reference sequence). The CDR3 spans 16 residues. CDR3 bases: TGTTCCAGCAGCTCAGTAGCGGGGCTGCTCTCCTACGAGCAGTACTTC. The encoded protein is CSSSSVAGLLSYEQYF. The full variable domain, with the rest looked up from reference TRBV7-9 and TRBJ2-7, is DTGVSQNPRHKITKRGQNVTFRCDPISEHNRLYWYRQTLGQGPEFLTYFQNEAQLEKSRLLSDRFSAERPKGSFSTLEIQRTEQGDSAMYLCSSSSVAGLLSYEQYFGPGTRLTVT.

J is TRBJ2-7 and V is TRBV2; TRBD2 is a possible D gene (6 bases). Germline CDR1 reads SNHLY; CDR2 reads FYNNEI. Trimming shortened V by 6 bases and J by 0 bases, and 6 bases separated the two germline ends. The CDR3 contains 12 residues. The CDR3 here is CASRGGSYEQYF. CDR3 nucleotides: TGTGCCAGCAGGGGGGGCTCCTACGAGCAGTACTTC.

The DNA of the CDR3 is TGCGCCAGCAGCTTGAGCCAGGGAAGGGCCGAGCAGTACTTC. Its protein is CASSLSQGRAEQYF. The genes are TRBV5-1 and TRBJ2-7; D may be TRBD1 (5 bases). The CDR3 sequence is 14 residues long. Germline CDR1 and CDR2: SGHRS and YFSETQ. Trimming took off 1 base at V and 6 bases at J, with 14 bases between the two ends. The entire variable domain, with the rest obtained from reference TRBV5-1 and TRBJ2-7, is as follows: KAGVTQTPRYLIKTRGQQVTLSCSPISGHRSVSWYQQTPGQGLQFLFEYFSETQRNKGNFPGRFSGRQFSNSRSEMNVSTLELGDSALYLCASSLSQGRAEQYFGPGTRLTVT.

V gene TRBV9 combines with J gene TRBJ2-7, with 9 bases matching TRBD1. Germline loops: CDR1 SGDLS, CDR2 YYNGEE. The CDR3 is made up of 16 amino acids. V trimming: 4 bases; J trimming: 2 bases; junction bases outside the gene matches: 10. The CDR3 region is CASSPLGTGITYEQYF. The CDR3 region has the DNA TGTGCCAGCAGCCCCCTGGGGACAGGGATTACCTACGAGCAGTACTTC.

The chain recombines TRBV19 with TRBJ2-7; D gene uncertain. Germline CDR1 reads LNHDA; CDR2 reads SQIVND (reference sequence). Trimming shortened V by 0 bases and J by 0 bases, and 12 bases separated the two germline ends. The CDR3 covers 16 residues. The CDR3 nucleotides read TGTGCCAGTAGTATAGATCCGGGTCAGAGCTCCTACGAGCAGTACTTC. Translated: CASSIDPGQSSYEQYF.

This chain joins TRBV27 and TRBJ2-7; 9 nucleotides align to TRBD2. The ends lost 3 bases at V and 3 bases at J; junction bases unmatched: 6. Germline CDR1 is MNHEY and CDR2 is SMNVEV (reference sequence). The length of the CDR3 is 15 residues. The CDR3 DNA reads as TGTGCCAGCAGTTTTTCTCAGACTAGCGGCTACGAGCAGTACTTC. It specifies CASSFSQTSGYEQYF.

This sequence joins TRBV5-6 and TRBJ1-1; no clear D. V was cut by 4 bases and J by 1 base, with 11 bases left in between. This CDR3 contains 14 residues. The germline V gene has CDR1 SGHDT and CDR2 YYEEEE. CDR3 protein: CASSRGRRNTEAFF. CDR3 in DNA: TGTGCCAGCAGCCGAGGTCGGAGGAACACTGAAGCTTTCTTT.

There are a few counts of this clone. The same CDR3 also results from other DNA sequences found in this sample. V is TRBV5-1 and J is TRBJ2-3; maybe TRBD1 (6 bases). Trimming stripped 0 bases from V and 0 bases from J, with 11 bases between. The CDR3 sequence is 16 residues long. The germline V gene encodes CDR1 SGHRS and CDR2 YFSETQ. The CDR3 bases are TGCGCCAGCAGCTTGGATGGGGGCCCTAGCACAGATACGCAGTATTTT. As protein: CASSLDGGPSTDTQYF.

This chain joins TRBV27 and TRBJ1-2; 9 bases map to TRBD1. The V gene end was trimmed by 5 bases and the J gene end by 4 bases; junction bases not matched to a gene: 2. CDR3 length: 13 amino acids. Germline V gene lookup returns CDR1 MNHEY and CDR2 SMNVEV (reference sequence). The CDR3 reads CASSGQGIYGYTF. CDR3 DNA sequence: TGTGCCAGCAGTGGACAGGGGATCTATGGCTACACCTTC.

The J gene is TRBJ1-4, the V gene TRBV7-9, with 9 bases matching TRBD1. CDR1 and CDR2 from the germline V gene are SEHNR and FQNEAQ (reference sequence). V gave up 6 bases and J gave up 2 bases; unmatched junction bases: 7. The CDR3 runs 16 residues. The CDR3 here is CASSSTGGPTNEKLFF. CDR3 DNA sequence: TGTGCCAGCAGTTCGACAGGGGGTCCGACTAATGAAAAACTGTTTTTT. Full variable domain (outside the CDR3, taken from reference TRBV7-9 and TRBJ1-4): DTGVSQNPRHKITKRGQNVTFRCDPISEHNRLYWYRQTLGQGPEFLTYFQNEAQLEKSRLLSDRFSAERPKGSFSTLEIQRTEQGDSAMYLCASSSTGGPTNEKLFFGSGTQLSVL.

This sequence joins TRBV29-1 and TRBJ2-2; no firm D call. This CDR3 has 15 amino acids. Germline assignment: CDR1 SQVTM and CDR2 ANQGSEA. V was trimmed by 4 bases and J by 7 bases, leaving 19 bases between them. CDR3 residues: CSVVKKLDSNGELFF. The CDR3 DNA sequence: TGCAGCGTTGTAAAGAAGCTAGACTCCAACGGGGAGCTGTTTTTT.

The chain combines TRBV28 with TRBJ2-1; 13 bases match TRBD2. The CDR3 covers 15 residues. J lost 6 bases, V lost 6 bases, and 5 bases had no gene match. Germline V gives CDR1 MDHEN, CDR2 SYDVKM. This CDR3 reads CASSPGLAGANEQFF. CDR3 DNA sequence: TGTGCCAGCAGCCCCGGACTAGCGGGGGCCAATGAGCAGTTCTTC.

V is TRBV4-3 and J is TRBJ2-1, with unresolved D. CDR1 LGHNA and CDR2 YSLEER come from the germline V gene. CDR3 size: 16 residues. V lost 0 bases and J 2 bases, leaving 11 bases between the germline ends. The CDR3 DNA sequence: TGCGCCAGCAGCCAAGACTCCGACACTCCCTACAATGAGCAGTTCTTC. Translated: CASSQDSDTPYNEQFF.

The V and J genes are TRBV5-1 and TRBJ1-1, with TRBD1 matching over 7 bases. Germline CDR1 is SGHRS and CDR2 is YFSETQ. This CDR3 contains 14 residues. The J segment lost 8 bases and the V segment lost 4 bases, leaving 11 bases of the junction unmatched. The CDR3 region is CASSTETGYHEAFF. CDR3 sequence (DNA): TGCGCCAGCAGCACCGAGACAGGGTACCACGAAGCTTTCTTT.

This chain joins TRBV28 and TRBJ1-5; no clear D. The germline CDR1 and CDR2 sequences are MDHEN and SYDVKM. This CDR3 region has 10 residues. V was cut by 3 bases and J by 9 bases, with 3 bases left in between. CDR3 sequence: CASSFGPQHF. DNA for the CDR3: TGTGCCAGCAGTTTCGGGCCCCAGCATTTT.

V is TRBV5-6 and J is TRBJ2-7, with 9 bases aligning to TRBD1. There are 14 residues in the CDR3. J lost 5 bases, V lost 0 bases, and 3 bases had no gene match. The germline V gene has CDR1 SGHDT and CDR2 YYEEEE. CDR3 nucleotide sequence: TGTGCCAGCAGCTTGGGGGACAGGGAGAACGAGCAGTACTTC. It is translated as CASSLGDRENEQYF.

The gene calls are TRBV7-8 and TRBJ2-7, with 9 nucleotides matching TRBD1. CDR1 SGHVS and CDR2 FQNEAQ come from the germline V gene. This CDR3 comprises 17 residues. V lost 5 bases, J lost 2 bases, and 13 bases stayed unmatched. The CDR3 loop is CASSAEGMGTGPYEQYF. CDR3 nucleotide sequence: TGTGCCAGCAGCGCCGAGGGGATGGGGACAGGGCCCTACGAGCAGTACTTC. Full variable domain (remainder filled in from reference TRBV7-8 and TRBJ2-7): GAGVSQSPRYKVAKRGQDVALRCDPISGHVSLFWYQQALGQGPEFLTYFQNEAQLDKSGLPSDRFFAERPEGSVSTLKIQRTQQEDSAVYLCASSAEGMGTGPYEQYFGPGTRLTVT.

This chain connects TRBV7-8 to TRBJ2-3; D uncertain. The V gene's germline CDR1 is SGHVS and CDR2 FQNEAQ. CDR3 length: 14 amino acids. V lost 2 bases, J lost 1 base, and 7 bases lay in between. Written as DNA, the CDR3 is TGTGCCAGCAGCTTACTGTCAGGCACAGATACGCAGTATTTT. Translated: CASSLLSGTDTQYF. The entire variable domain, with the rest obtained from reference TRBV7-8 and TRBJ2-3, is as follows: GAGVSQSPRYKVAKRGQDVALRCDPISGHVSLFWYQQALGQGPEFLTYFQNEAQLDKSGLPSDRFFAERPEGSVSTLKIQRTQQEDSAVYLCASSLLSGTDTQYFGPGTRLTVL.

The count of this clone is one. The chain has TRBV14 and TRBJ1-1, with 7 positions matching TRBD1. Looked up from germline, CDR1 is SGHDN and CDR2 is FVKESK. The V gene end was trimmed by 8 bases and the J gene end by 5 bases; junction bases not matched to a gene: 5. The CDR3 extends over 12 amino acids. As DNA, the CDR3 is TGTGCCAGCCACAGGGGTGATACTGAAGCTTTCTTT. Protein: CASHRGDTEAFF.

The chain links TRBV4-1 to TRBJ1-2; D not certain. The germline V gene has CDR1 MGHRA and CDR2 YSYEKL. The V and J ends lost 0 bases and 3 bases respectively, with 11 bases between them. The CDR3 is 15 amino acids. Here the CDR3 reads CASSQDWARDYGYTF. The CDR3 DNA sequence: TGCGCCAGCAGCCAAGACTGGGCTCGCGACTATGGCTACACCTTC.

J is TRBJ1-2 and V is TRBV29-1; maybe TRBD1 (5 bases). CDR3 length: 13 amino acids. Between the trimmed V and J ends, which lost 3 bases and 4 bases, there was a span of 12 bases. Germline CDR1 reads SQVTM; CDR2 reads ANQGSEA. The CDR3 protein is CSVEGPTVYGYTF. The CDR3 DNA reads TGCAGCGTTGAGGGGCCGACAGTCTATGGCTACACCTTC.

V is TRBV19 and J is TRBJ2-1, with a possible D match to TRBD2 (5 bases). The V and J ends lost 3 bases and 5 bases respectively, with 11 bases between them. The CDR3 is 14 residues long. Per germline, CDR1 LNHDA and CDR2 SQIVND (reference sequence). The CDR3 region has the DNA TGTGCCAGTAGTATCCGGGGTTGGAACAATGAGCAGTTCTTC. Encoded protein: CASSIRGWNNEQFF.

The sample holds a few counts of this clone. The chain employs TRBV29-1 and TRBJ1-1; D is unresolved. Per the germline V gene, CDR1 is SQVTM and CDR2 is ANQGSEA. The CDR3 is 14 residues long. Deletions cut 7 bases from V and 1 base from J, with 16 bases between. For the CDR3, the DNA is TGCAGCGCCTCCCGAATGGGCAGGAACACTGAAGCTTTCTTT. Translation gives CSASRMGRNTEAFF.

The chain couples TRBV29-1 to TRBJ2-5; a weak D match, TRBD2 (6 bases). Trimming cost V 3 bases and J 2 bases, with 7 bases left between them. CDR1 SQVTM and CDR2 ANQGSEA come from the germline V gene. The CDR3 consists of 12 residues. The CDR3 spells CSVEGGQETQYF. The CDR3 DNA reads TGCAGCGTTGAGGGGGGACAAGAGACCCAGTACTTC.